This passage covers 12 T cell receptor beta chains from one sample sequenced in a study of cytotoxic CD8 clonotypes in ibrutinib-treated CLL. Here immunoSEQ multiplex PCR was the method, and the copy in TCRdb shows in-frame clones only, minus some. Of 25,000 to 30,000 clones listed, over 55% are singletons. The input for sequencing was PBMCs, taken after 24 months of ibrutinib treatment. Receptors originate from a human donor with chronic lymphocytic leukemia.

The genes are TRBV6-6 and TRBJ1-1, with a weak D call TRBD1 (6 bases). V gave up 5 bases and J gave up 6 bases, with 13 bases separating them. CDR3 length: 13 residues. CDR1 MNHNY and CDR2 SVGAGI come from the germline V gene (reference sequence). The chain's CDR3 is CASSLQGTAEAFF. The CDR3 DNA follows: TGTGCCAGCAGTCTACAGGGAACAGCTGAAGCTTTCTTT.

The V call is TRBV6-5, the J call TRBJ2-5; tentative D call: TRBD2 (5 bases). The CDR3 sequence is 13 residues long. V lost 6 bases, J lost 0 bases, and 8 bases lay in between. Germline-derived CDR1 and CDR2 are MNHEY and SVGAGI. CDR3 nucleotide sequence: TGTGCCAGCAGGGACGGGAACCAAGAGACCCAGTACTTC. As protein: CASRDGNQETQYF.

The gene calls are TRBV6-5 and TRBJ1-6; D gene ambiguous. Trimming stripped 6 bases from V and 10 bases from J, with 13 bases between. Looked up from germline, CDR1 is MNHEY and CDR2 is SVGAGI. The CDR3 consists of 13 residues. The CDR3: CASRKGIGSPLHF. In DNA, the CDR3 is TGTGCCAGCAGAAAGGGCATAGGATCACCCCTCCACTTT.

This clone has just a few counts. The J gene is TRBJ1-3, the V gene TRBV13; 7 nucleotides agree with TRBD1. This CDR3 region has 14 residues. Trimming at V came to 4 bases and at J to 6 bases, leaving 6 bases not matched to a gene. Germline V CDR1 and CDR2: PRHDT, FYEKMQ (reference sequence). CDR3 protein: CASSYDRAENTIYF. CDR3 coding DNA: TGTGCCAGCAGCTATGACAGGGCGGAAAACACCATATATTTT.

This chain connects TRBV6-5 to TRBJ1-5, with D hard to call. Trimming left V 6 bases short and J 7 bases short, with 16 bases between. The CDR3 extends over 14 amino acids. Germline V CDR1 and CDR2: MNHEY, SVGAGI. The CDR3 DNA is TGTGCCAGCAGCGAGGAGTCGGGAGCCCAGCCCCAGCATTTT. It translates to CASSEESGAQPQHF.

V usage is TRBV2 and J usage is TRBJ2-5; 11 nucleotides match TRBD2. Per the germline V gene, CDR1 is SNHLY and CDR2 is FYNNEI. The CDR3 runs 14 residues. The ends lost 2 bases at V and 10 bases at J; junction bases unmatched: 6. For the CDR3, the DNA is TGTGCCAGCAGTGAACCACTAGCGGGGGTTCTCCAGTACTTC. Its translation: CASSEPLAGVLQYF.

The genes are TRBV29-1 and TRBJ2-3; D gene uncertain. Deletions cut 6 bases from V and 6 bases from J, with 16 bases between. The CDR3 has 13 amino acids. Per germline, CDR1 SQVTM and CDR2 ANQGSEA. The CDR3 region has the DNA TGCAGCGTCCGCCGACCGAACACGGATACGCAGTATTTT. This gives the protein CSVRRPNTDTQYF.

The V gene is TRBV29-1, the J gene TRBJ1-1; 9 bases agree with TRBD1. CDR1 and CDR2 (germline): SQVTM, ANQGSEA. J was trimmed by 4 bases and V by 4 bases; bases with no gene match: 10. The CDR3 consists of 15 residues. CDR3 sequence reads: CSVAGDRVRFTEAFF. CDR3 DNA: TGCAGCGTTGCGGGGGACAGGGTTCGATTCACTGAAGCTTTCTTT.

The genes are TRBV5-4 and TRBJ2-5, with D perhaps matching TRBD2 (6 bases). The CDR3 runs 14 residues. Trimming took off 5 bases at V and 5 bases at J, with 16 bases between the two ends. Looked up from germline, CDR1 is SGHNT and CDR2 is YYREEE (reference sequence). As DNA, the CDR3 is TGTGCCAGCAGACCGGGACTCTCCGAGGAGACCCAGTACTTC. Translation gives CASRPGLSEETQYF.

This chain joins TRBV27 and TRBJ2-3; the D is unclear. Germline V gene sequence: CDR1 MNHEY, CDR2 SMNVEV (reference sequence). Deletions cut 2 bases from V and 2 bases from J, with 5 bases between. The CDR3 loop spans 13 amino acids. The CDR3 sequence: CASSLMYTDTQYF. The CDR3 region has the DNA TGTGCCAGCAGTTTAATGTACACAGATACGCAGTATTTT.

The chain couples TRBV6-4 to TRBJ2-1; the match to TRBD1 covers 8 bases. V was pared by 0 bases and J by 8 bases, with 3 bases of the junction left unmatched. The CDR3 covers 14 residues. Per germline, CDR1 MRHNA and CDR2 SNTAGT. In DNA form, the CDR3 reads TGTGCCAGCAGTGACTCAGGACAGGGTTATGAGCAGTTCTTC. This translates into CASSDSGQGYEQFF.

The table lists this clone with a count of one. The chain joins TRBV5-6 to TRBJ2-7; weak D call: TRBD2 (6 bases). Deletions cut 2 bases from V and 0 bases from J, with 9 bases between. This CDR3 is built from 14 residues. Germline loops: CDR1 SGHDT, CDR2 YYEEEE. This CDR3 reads CASSFGTFSYEQYF. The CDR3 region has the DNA TGTGCCAGCAGCTTCGGGACTTTCTCCTACGAGCAGTACTTC.